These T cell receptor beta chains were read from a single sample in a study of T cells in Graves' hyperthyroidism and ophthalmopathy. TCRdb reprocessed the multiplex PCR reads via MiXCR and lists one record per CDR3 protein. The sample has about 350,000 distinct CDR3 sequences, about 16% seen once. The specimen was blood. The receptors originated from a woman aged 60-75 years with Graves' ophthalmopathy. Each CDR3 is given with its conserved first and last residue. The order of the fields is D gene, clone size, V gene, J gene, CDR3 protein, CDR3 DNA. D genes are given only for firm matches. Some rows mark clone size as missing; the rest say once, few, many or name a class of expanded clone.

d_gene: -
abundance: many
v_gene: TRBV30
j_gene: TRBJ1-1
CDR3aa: CAWSVWGTEAFF
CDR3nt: TGTGCCTGGAGTGTATGGGGCACTGAAGCTTTCTTT

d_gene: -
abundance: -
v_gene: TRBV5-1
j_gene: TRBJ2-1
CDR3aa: CASSLSPEGLDEQFF
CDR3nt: TGCGCCAGCAGCTTGTCCCCGGAGGGGCTGGATGAGCAGTTCTTC

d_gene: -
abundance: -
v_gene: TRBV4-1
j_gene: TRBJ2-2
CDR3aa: CASSDAGSNTGELFF
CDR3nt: TGCGCCAGCAGTGATGCCGGATCGAACACCGGGGAGCTGTTTTTT

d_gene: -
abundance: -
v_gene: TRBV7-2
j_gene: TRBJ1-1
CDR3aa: CASSSSGSTEAFF
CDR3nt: TGTGCCAGCAGCTCCTCAGGGTCCACTGAAGCTTTCTTT

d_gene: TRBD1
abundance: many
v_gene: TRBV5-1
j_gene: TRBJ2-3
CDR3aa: CASSYRQGEVADTQYF
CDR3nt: TGCGCCAGCAGCTACCGACAGGGGGAGGTAGCAGATACGCAGTATTTT

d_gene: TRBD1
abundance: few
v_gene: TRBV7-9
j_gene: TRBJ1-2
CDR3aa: CASSFAQGTGGSGYTF
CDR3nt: TGTGCCAGCAGCTTCGCGCAAGGGACAGGAGGCAGTGGCTACACCTTC

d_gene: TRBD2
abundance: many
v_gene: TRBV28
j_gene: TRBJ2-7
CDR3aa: CASSVSGGYEQYF
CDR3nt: TGTGCCAGCAGTGTTTCGGGGGGTTACGAGCAGTACTTC

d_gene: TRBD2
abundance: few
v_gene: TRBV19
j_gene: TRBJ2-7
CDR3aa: CASSTTSGRSYEQYF
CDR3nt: TGTGCCAGTAGTACCACTAGCGGGAGGTCCTACGAGCAGTACTTC

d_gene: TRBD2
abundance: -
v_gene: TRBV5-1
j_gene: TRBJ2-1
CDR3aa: CARSFGLAAYNEQFF
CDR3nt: TGCGCCAGGAGCTTCGGACTAGCGGCCTACAATGAGCAGTTCTTC

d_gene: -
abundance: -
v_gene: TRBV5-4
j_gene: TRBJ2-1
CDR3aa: CASSKGRWNEQFF
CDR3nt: TGTGCCAGCAGCAAGGGACGGTGGAATGAGCAGTTCTTC

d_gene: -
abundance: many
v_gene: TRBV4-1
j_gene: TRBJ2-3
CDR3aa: CASSHPTDTQYF
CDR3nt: TGCGCCAGCAGCCATCCCACAGATACGCAGTATTTT

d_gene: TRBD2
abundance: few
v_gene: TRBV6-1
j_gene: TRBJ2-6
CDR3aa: CASMGGISGANVLTF
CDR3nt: TGTGCCAGCATGGGAGGGATCTCTGGGGCCAACGTCCTGACTTTC

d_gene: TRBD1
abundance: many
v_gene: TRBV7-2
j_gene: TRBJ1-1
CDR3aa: CASSVTGALNTEAFF
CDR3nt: TGTGCCAGCAGCGTGACAGGGGCCCTAAACACTGAAGCTTTCTTT

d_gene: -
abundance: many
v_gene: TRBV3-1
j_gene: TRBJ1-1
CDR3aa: CASSESDLGLNTEAFF
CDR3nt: TGTGCCAGCAGCGAATCGGATCTGGGTTTGAACACTGAAGCTTTCTTT

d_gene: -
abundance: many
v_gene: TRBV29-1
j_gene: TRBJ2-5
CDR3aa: CSGRMGGETQYF
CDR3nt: TGCAGCGGAAGGATGGGTGGAGAGACCCAGTACTTC

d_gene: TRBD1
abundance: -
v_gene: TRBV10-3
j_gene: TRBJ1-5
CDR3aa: CAISEEGQGGPRGPQHF
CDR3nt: TGTGCCATCTCGGAGGAAGGACAGGGGGGTCCGCGGGGGCCCCAGCATTTT

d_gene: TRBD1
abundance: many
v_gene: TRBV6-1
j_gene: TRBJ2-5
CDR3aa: CASRLQGVIETQYF
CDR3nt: TGTGCCAGCAGGTTGCAGGGGGTAATAGAGACCCAGTACTTC